Below, 9 T cell receptor beta chains from the same sample are listed, as sequenced in a study of breast tumors, draining lymph nodes, adjacent tissues. MiXCR was run by TCRdb on the multiplex PCR reads, yielding one entry per CDR3 protein. The data contain about 300,000 distinct CDR3 sequences, around 30% of them seen just once; the ten biggest clones take up roughly 1.2%. The lymph nodes were axillary draining lymph nodes from breast cancer patients. Material: axillary lymph node tissue. The receptor set was obtained from a female donor with breast cancer. Some clones in this sample may be carry-over from other donors' samples.

This clonotype was seen only a few times. A clone one base away is much larger, so this may be a read error. This chain joins TRBV2 and TRBJ2-1; D unclear. CDR3 size: 11 residues. CDR1 is SNHLY, CDR2 FYNNEI, per germline. Trimming took 6 bases from V and 8 from J, leaving 8 bases between them. The chain's CDR3 is CASRNNDEQFF. In DNA, the CDR3 is TGTGCCAGCAGAAACAACGATGAGCAGTTCTTC.

At least ten counts were recorded for this clonotype. This chain uses TRBV19 with TRBJ2-3; 13 bases align to TRBD2. The J segment lost 4 bases and the V segment lost 4 bases, leaving 8 bases of the junction unmatched. The length of the CDR3 is 17 residues. CDR1 LNHDA and CDR2 SQIVND come from the germline V gene (reference sequence). CDR3 sequence (DNA): TGTGCCAGTAGTACCCGACTAGCGGGAGGTGGGTCAGATACGCAGTATTTT. This codes for CASSTRLAGGGSDTQYF.

This chain joins TRBV6-2 or TRBV6-3 and TRBJ2-7; 9 positions agree with TRBD2. The CDR3 has 17 amino acids. The V gene's germline CDR1 is MNHEY and CDR2 SVGEGT. J lost 0 bases, V lost 2 bases, and 8 bases had no gene match. CDR3 DNA: TGTGCCAGCAGTTACCCCCGGACTAGCGTAAGCTCCTACGAGCAGTACTTC. Its translation: CASSYPRTSVSSYEQYF.

In this sample, this clonotype turned up many times. The CDR3 DNA is TGTGCCAGCAGCTTATTAGGCAGCTCTGGAAACACCATATATTTT. It specifies CASSLLGSSGNTIYF. The chain links TRBV5-6 to TRBJ1-3, with no clear D. From germline, CDR1 is SGHDT and CDR2 YYEEEE. This CDR3 region has 15 residues. Between the trimmed V and J ends, which lost 2 bases and 0 bases, there was a span of 9 bases.

This clonotype was found a few times. This may be a read error, as it is one base from a much larger clone. CDR3 in DNA: TGCAGTGGGACTATTAGCGGAGAGACCCCGTACTTC. This translates into CSGTISGETPYF. V is TRBV20-1 and J is TRBJ2-5; D might be TRBD2 (6 bases). Germline values: CDR1 DFQATT, CDR2 SNEGSKA (reference sequence). CDR3 length: 12 residues.

This clonotype was detected many times. The V call is TRBV4-1, the J call TRBJ2-5; 7 positions match TRBD1. The J segment lost 9 bases and the V segment lost 1 base, leaving 14 bases of the junction unmatched. Looked up from germline, CDR1 is MGHRA and CDR2 is YSYEKL. The CDR3 totals 16 residues. In DNA, the CDR3 is TGCGCCAGCAGCCAAGTCAACCCGGGACAGCCTAGAGCCCAGTACTTC. Translation: CASSQVNPGQPRAQYF.

The genes are TRBV11-2 and TRBJ1-2; the D gene is possibly TRBD1 (5 bases). From germline, CDR1 is SGHAT and CDR2 FQNNGV. The ends were cut back, 3 bases at V and 2 bases at J, with 16 bases in the middle. The CDR3 has 16 residues. CDR3 in amino acids: CASSLNPGPINYGYTF. The DNA for the CDR3 is TGTGCCAGCAGCTTGAATCCGGGACCTATCAACTATGGCTACACCTTC.

A word on this clonotype: Likely a read error: the CDR3 ends without its conserved phenylalanine or tryptophan. No DNA is shown, since the ends of the CDR3 on it are uncertain; the CDR3 is the one TCRdb lists. The chain is built from TRBV12-3 or TRBV12-4 and TRBJ1-2. The CDR3 spans 12 amino acids, including both terminal residues. This chain's CDR3 is CASSFWAYGCTL.

This clonotype was seen only a few times. A much larger clonotype is one base distant, so this may be a read error. This chain joins TRBV20-1 and TRBJ2-1, with 10 bases matching TRBD2. Germline assignment: CDR1 DFQATT and CDR2 SNEGSKA (reference sequence). This CDR3 has 15 amino acids. DNA of the CDR3: TGCGGTGCTAGAATTCTAGCGGGAGTAACCGATGAGCAGTTCTTC. Amino acid sequence: CGARILAGVTDEQFF.